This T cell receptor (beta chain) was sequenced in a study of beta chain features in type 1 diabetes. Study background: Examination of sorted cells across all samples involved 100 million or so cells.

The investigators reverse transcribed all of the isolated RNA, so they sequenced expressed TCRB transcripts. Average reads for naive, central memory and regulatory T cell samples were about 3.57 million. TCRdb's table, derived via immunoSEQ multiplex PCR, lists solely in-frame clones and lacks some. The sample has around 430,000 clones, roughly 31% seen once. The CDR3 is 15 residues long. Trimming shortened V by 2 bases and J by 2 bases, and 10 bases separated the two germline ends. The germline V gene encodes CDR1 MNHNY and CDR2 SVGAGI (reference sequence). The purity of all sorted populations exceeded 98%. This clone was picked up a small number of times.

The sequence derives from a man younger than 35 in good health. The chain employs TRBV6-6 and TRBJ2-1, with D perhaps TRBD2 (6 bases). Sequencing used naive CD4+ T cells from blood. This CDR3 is CASSYQEGTYNEQFF. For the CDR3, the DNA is TGTGCCAGCAGTTACCAGGAGGGAACCTACAATGAGCAGTTCTTC.